Presented here are 18 T cell receptor beta chains from one specimen sequenced in a study of OX40 agonist ivuxolimab in advanced cancers. Library preparation was by the immunoSEQ multiplex PCR assay. TCRdb provides this immuneACCESS table in a form limited to in-frame rearrangements. Some clones are lacking; in checked studies, under half of them reflect an unresolved V gene, and why the rest are absent is not known. In all, the sample holds 100,000 or so clones, and roughly 90% of those were seen once. The biggest ten clones account for 3% to 3.5% of the sample. Sequencing used CD4+ or CD8+ T cells sorted from blood, obtained in a trial of the OX40 agonist ivuxolimab. These receptor sequences come from an adult with an advanced solid tumor such as melanoma, head and neck, liver or kidney cancer.

The chain carries TRBV5-1 and TRBJ2-7; D possibly matches TRBD1 or TRBD2 (5 bases each). This CDR3 spans 14 amino acids. Trimming shortened V by 4 bases and J by 6 bases, and 17 bases separated the two germline ends. From germline, CDR1 is SGHRS and CDR2 YFSETQ. The CDR3: CASSQGTGLVEQYF. The DNA for the CDR3 is TGCGCCAGCAGCCAGGGTACTGGACTTGTCGAGCAGTACTTC.

The chain combines TRBV30 with TRBJ1-5; maybe TRBD1 (6 bases). The CDR3 runs to 14 residues. Per germline, CDR1 GTSNPN and CDR2 SVGIG (reference sequence). Trimming shortened V by 0 bases and J by 1 base, and 7 bases separated the two germline ends. Written as DNA, the CDR3 is TGTGCCTGGAGTGTCAGGGGAAGCAATCAGCCCCAGCATTTT. It translates to CAWSVRGSNQPQHF.

The chain recombines TRBV6-5 with TRBJ2-5; D may match TRBD1 or TRBD2 (5 bases each). The V gene's germline CDR1 is MNHEY and CDR2 SVGAGI. The CDR3 spans 15 residues. V lost 2 bases, J lost 1 base, and 11 bases lay in between. For the CDR3, the DNA is TGTGCCAGCAGTTACGGTTCAGGGACCCAAGAGACCCAGTACTTC. It codes for CASSYGSGTQETQYF.

The table lists this clone with a count of one. V and J are TRBV27 and TRBJ2-7; 7 bases map to TRBD1. The CDR3 covers 16 residues. The J segment lost 0 bases and the V segment lost 5 bases, leaving 10 bases of the junction unmatched. Germline values: CDR1 MNHEY, CDR2 SMNVEV (reference sequence). The CDR3 DNA follows: TGTGCCAGCAGTGCCAACAGGGGCCAAAGCTCCTACGAGCAGTACTTC. The encoded protein is CASSANRGQSSYEQYF.

The chain joins TRBV15 to TRBJ2-3, with D possibly being TRBD1 or TRBD2 (6 bases each). CDR3 length: 14 residues. CDR1 is LNHNV, CDR2 YYDKDF, per germline (reference sequence). The germline V and J ends were trimmed by 10 bases and 0 bases, with 14 bases remaining between them. CDR3 nucleotides: TGTGCCATAAGGGGGAGGAAAAGCACAGATACGCAGTATTTT. It codes for CAIRGRKSTDTQYF.

The genes are TRBV15 and TRBJ1-3; D may be TRBD1 (6 bases). Germline loops: CDR1 LNHNV, CDR2 YYDKDF (reference sequence). The CDR3 extends over 13 amino acids. With 3 bases removed from V and 3 bases from J, the gap between germline ends came to 6 bases. CDR3 residues: CATSRTGGNTIYF. For the CDR3, the DNA is TGTGCCACCAGCAGGACAGGTGGAAACACCATATATTTT. Using reference TRBV15 and TRBJ1-3 for the parts outside the CDR3, the full variable domain is DAMVIQNPRYQVTQFGKPVTLSCSQTLNHNVMYWYQQKSSQAPKLLFHYYDKDFNNEADTPDNFQSRRPNTSFCFLDIRSPGLGDTAMYLCATSRTGGNTIYFGEGSWLTVV.

This rearrangement joins TRBV7-8 to TRBJ2-7, with D hard to call. This CDR3 contains 14 residues. Germline CDR1 reads SGHVS; CDR2 reads FQNEAQ. V lost 0 bases to trimming and J lost 3 bases, with 9 bases between them. The DNA for the CDR3 is TGTGCCAGCAGCTTAGCTAGAGGCTTCTACGAGCAGTACTTC. Its translation: CASSLARGFYEQYF.

J is TRBJ2-1 and V is TRBV7-2, with TRBD2 identical over 14 bases. Germline V lookup: CDR1 SGHTA, CDR2 FQGNSA. The CDR3 is made up of 17 amino acids. V was pared by 2 bases and J by 8 bases, with 8 bases of the junction left unmatched. CDR3 amino acids: CASSLRLAGGPSHEQFF. The CDR3 DNA is TGTGCCAGCAGCTTAAGACTAGCGGGGGGGCCCTCCCATGAGCAGTTCTTC.

The J gene is TRBJ2-2, the V gene TRBV6-5; perhaps TRBD2 as D (6 bases). Trimming removed 4 bases from V and 5 bases from J, with 11 bases in between. CDR3 length equals 14 residues. Looked up from germline, CDR1 is MNHEY and CDR2 is SVGAGI. The CDR3 region is CASSSAGGTGELFF. DNA for the CDR3: TGTGCCAGCAGTTCCGCCGGAGGGACCGGGGAGCTGTTTTTT.

The rearrangement uses TRBV6-5 and TRBJ2-7; a possible D gene is TRBD2 (5 bases). Trimming shortened V by 4 bases and J by 3 bases, and 7 bases separated the two germline ends. This CDR3 has 12 residues. Germline CDR1 MNHEY, CDR2 SVGAGI. The CDR3 is CASSLLVYEQYF. In DNA form, the CDR3 reads TGTGCCAGCAGTTTACTAGTCTACGAGCAGTACTTC.

This rearrangement joins TRBV30 to TRBJ2-7, with TRBD1 matching over 7 bases. The germline CDR1 and CDR2 sequences are GTSNPN and SVGIG (reference sequence). The CDR3 consists of 12 residues. J lost 6 bases, V lost 3 bases, and 5 bases had no gene match. CDR3 sequence reads: CAWSYTGVEQYF. The CDR3 DNA reads as TGTGCCTGGAGCTACACAGGGGTCGAGCAGTACTTC.

This chain's CDR3 is CASTEFGQGTDTQYF. The CDR3, as DNA: TGTGCCAGTACCGAATTTGGACAGGGCACAGATACGCAGTATTTT. The chain carries TRBV19 and TRBJ2-3; TRBD1 matches 7 bases. Trimming cost V 7 bases and J 1 base; bases outside gene matches: 8. This CDR3 has 15 amino acids. Germline V gene sequence: CDR1 LNHDA, CDR2 SQIVND (reference sequence).

This rearrangement joins TRBV5-5 to TRBJ1-5; a possible D gene is TRBD1 (5 bases). Germline-derived CDR1 and CDR2 are SGHKS and YYEKEE (reference sequence). The CDR3 loop spans 14 amino acids. The germline V and J ends were trimmed by 0 bases and 8 bases, with 12 bases remaining between them. CDR3 bases: TGTGCCAGCAGCTTGGGGGGCGGCCTGGAGCCCCAGCATTTT. This gives the protein CASSLGGGLEPQHF.

CDR3 bases: TGCAGCGTTGCGGCAGATACCTACGAGCAGTACTTC. Amino acids: CSVAADTYEQYF. V usage is TRBV29-1 and J usage is TRBJ2-7; D not certain. CDR1 is SQVTM, CDR2 ANQGSEA, per germline. With 4 bases removed from V and 2 bases from J, the gap between germline ends came to 9 bases. This CDR3 is 12 amino acids long.

The sample holds a few counts of this clone. Different DNA sequences within this sample yield the same CDR3. The chain links TRBV7-9 to TRBJ2-2; possible D gene TRBD2, 6 bases. This CDR3 has 16 amino acids. Germline V gives CDR1 SEHNR, CDR2 FQNEAQ (reference sequence). V gave up 3 bases and J gave up 1 base, with 12 bases separating them. CDR3 in amino acids: CASSFSGTRNTGELFF. In DNA form, the CDR3 reads TGTGCCAGCAGCTTCTCCGGGACTCGGAACACCGGGGAGCTGTTTTTT.

The chain uses TRBV6-5 and TRBJ1-5, with unresolved D. Per the germline V gene, CDR1 is MNHEY and CDR2 is SVGAGI. V lost 6 bases and J lost 5, with 14 bases in between. The CDR3 covers 14 residues. CDR3 loop: CASRRGYPDQPQHF. The CDR3 nucleotides are TGTGCCAGCAGAAGAGGGTACCCGGATCAGCCCCAGCATTTT.

CDR3: CASSPQGDNEQFF. In nucleotides, the CDR3 is TGTGCCAGCAGTCCACAGGGTGACAATGAGCAGTTCTTC. The genes are TRBV6-5 and TRBJ2-1; a weak D match, TRBD1 (6 bases). The CDR3 extends over 13 amino acids. V was clipped by 5 bases and J by 5 bases, with 10 bases between them. The germline V gene has CDR1 MNHEY and CDR2 SVGAGI.

This chain joins TRBV10-1 and TRBJ2-3, with 7 bases that match TRBD2. The germline V gene has CDR1 WNHNN and CDR2 SYGVQD (reference sequence). CDR3 size: 15 residues. After removal of 5 bases from V and 2 bases from J, the junction contained 7 bases not matched to a gene. The CDR3 sequence is CASSNSGYDTDTQYF. In DNA form, the CDR3 reads TGCGCCAGCAGTAATAGCGGGTACGACACAGATACGCAGTATTTT.